This TCR beta chain was identified during a study of identical twins. In germline, CDR1 is KGHSH, CDR2 LQKENI. The CDR3 runs 12 residues. Trimming took off 4 bases at V and 8 bases at J, with 9 bases between the two ends. Each cDNA held unique molecular identifiers, and template switching gave it a universal primer site. MiXCR was run by TCRdb on the 5' RACE reads, yielding one entry per CDR3 protein. The table includes around 280,000 distinct CDR3 sequences, under 9% detected once. This clonotype was observed a handful of times. No antigen is known for it. Study results and caveats: Cord blood beta clonotypes that were abundant carried fewer insertions, and memory repertoires showed no such trend. Weaker excess twin sharing was observed in beta out-of-frame sequences.

The sample was also linked to a second study, of yellow fever vaccine responses in identical twins. Per that paper: It has been reported that, in twins, the vaccine T cell response seemed partly convergent and partly personalized.

This receptor was identified in a woman under 30 in good health. The sequencing sample was made of memory (CD45RO+) T cells sorted from blood. This chain connects TRBV18 to TRBJ2-4; D not resolved. CDR3 DNA sequence: TGTGCCAGCTCACTACAACGGGACATTCAGTACTTC. Its protein is CASSLQRDIQYF.